A single sample is the source of the 7 T cell receptor beta chains below, sequenced in a study of blood T cell repertoires in COVID-19. Assay: immunoSEQ multiplex PCR; the TCRdb copy retains only in-frame clones and omits some. The data hold under 300,000 clones, with roughly nine tenths observed a single time. Material: PBMCs or T cells enriched from blood (not recorded which). These receptors all stem from a woman in her 30s with acute COVID-19.

The CDR3 here is CASSLKGANYGYTF. The CDR3 DNA reads TGTGCCAGCAGCTTGAAAGGGGCGAACTATGGCTACACCTTC. V and J are TRBV5-5 and TRBJ1-2; TRBD1 might be the D (5 bases). Trimming shortened V by 1 base and J by 2 bases, and 9 bases separated the two germline ends. This CDR3 is 14 amino acids long. Germline V lookup: CDR1 SGHKS, CDR2 YYEKEE (reference sequence).

The chain links TRBV6-1 to TRBJ1-1, with D perhaps matching TRBD1 (5 bases). V dropped 2 bases and J dropped 5 bases, with 12 bases sitting between them. Germline CDR1 is MNHNS and CDR2 is SASEGT. CDR3 length: 14 amino acids. The CDR3 sequence is CASSESGPGTEAFF. CDR3 bases: TGTGCCAGCAGTGAATCGGGCCCAGGGACTGAAGCTTTCTTT.

The rearrangement links TRBV5-6 to TRBJ2-6; 7 bases are shared with TRBD2. CDR1 and CDR2 (germline): SGHDT, YYEEEE. The J segment lost 0 bases and the V segment lost 4 bases, leaving 13 bases of the junction unmatched. This CDR3 comprises 19 residues. The chain's CDR3 is CASSPLVGGLNSGANVLTF. CDR3 coding DNA: TGTGCCAGCAGCCCCCTCGTGGGAGGGCTTAACTCTGGGGCCAACGTCCTGACTTTC.

This chain joins TRBV5-1 and TRBJ2-5; 8 positions match TRBD1. CDR1 is SGHRS and CDR2 is YFSETQ in the germline V gene. With 0 bases clipped from V and 8 bases from J, the junction kept 9 bases outside the gene matches. The CDR3 has 15 residues. CDR3 DNA: TGCGCCAGCAGCTTGGTCCCCACAGGACAGGGAACCCAGTACTTC. Translating gives CASSLVPTGQGTQYF.

This clone has only a few counts. The rearrangement joins TRBV5-1 to TRBJ1-2; no clear D gene. The V gene lost 0 bases and the J gene lost 6 bases, with 6 bases spanning the gap. Germline loops: CDR1 SGHRS, CDR2 YFSETQ. The CDR3 runs to 12 residues. Here the CDR3 DNA reads TGCGCCAGCAGCTTGGCAACGGATGGCTACACCTTC. Protein: CASSLATDGYTF.

The CDR3 here is CASSANSGSSYNEQFF. The CDR3 region has the DNA TGTGCCAGCAGTGCGAATAGCGGGAGCTCCTACAATGAGCAGTTCTTC. The chain employs TRBV6-4 and TRBJ2-1; 9 nucleotides align to TRBD2. Germline-derived CDR1 and CDR2 are MRHNA and SNTAGT. V shed 4 bases, J shed 0 bases, and the junction held 4 bases outside the gene matches. The CDR3 sequence is 16 residues long.

This rearrangement joins TRBV19 to TRBJ2-5; the D gene is possibly TRBD1 (5 bases). There are 14 residues in the CDR3. V lost 3 bases, J lost 6 bases, and 14 bases lay in between. Germline CDR1 is LNHDA and CDR2 is SQIVND (reference sequence). This chain's CDR3 is CASSIQGSQQTQYF. In nucleotides, the CDR3 is TGTGCCAGTAGTATTCAGGGCAGCCAGCAGACCCAGTACTTC.